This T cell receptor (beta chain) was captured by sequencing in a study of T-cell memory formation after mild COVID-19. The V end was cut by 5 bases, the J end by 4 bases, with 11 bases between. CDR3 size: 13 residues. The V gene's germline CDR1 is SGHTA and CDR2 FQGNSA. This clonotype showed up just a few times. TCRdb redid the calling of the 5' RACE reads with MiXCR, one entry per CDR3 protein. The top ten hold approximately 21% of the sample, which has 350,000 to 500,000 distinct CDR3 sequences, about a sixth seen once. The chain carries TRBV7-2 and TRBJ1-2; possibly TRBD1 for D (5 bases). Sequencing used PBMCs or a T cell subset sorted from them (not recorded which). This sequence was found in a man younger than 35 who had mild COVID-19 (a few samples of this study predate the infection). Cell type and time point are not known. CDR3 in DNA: TGTGCCAGCAGCCCCGACAGTTCCTATGGCTACACCTTC. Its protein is CASSPDSSYGYTF.